What follows describes a single T cell receptor beta chain. The assay was immunoSEQ multiplex PCR, and TCRdb's table has in-frame clones only and misses some. Counted here are under 95,000 clones, around nine tenths occurring once; the ten biggest clones make up roughly 11%. The sample originates from a study of T cell responses to AZD1222 COVID-19 vaccine. Trimming took off 7 bases at V and 8 bases at J, with 14 bases between the two ends. The CDR3 is made up of 12 amino acids. The V call is TRBV12-3 or TRBV12-4, the J call TRBJ1-2; D is possibly TRBD1 (5 bases). The sequence derives from an adult who received the AZD1222 COVID-19 vaccine. This material consisted of peripheral blood, taken 28 days after the second AZD1222 dose. The CDR3 sequence: CASTPGGEGYTF. The CDR3 region has the DNA TGTGCCAGCACCCCGGGGGGGGAAGGCTACACCTTC.